These T cell receptor beta chains were read from a single sample in a study of PD-1 and CTLA-4 blockade in melanoma. The repertoire was sequenced with immunoSEQ multiplex PCR; TCRdb's copy has only in-frame clones and lacks some. The sample comprises almost 30,000 clones, 85% to 90% of which are singletons, and approximately 8.5% rests with the top ten. The input for sequencing was CD8+ T cells from peripheral blood, taken before anti-PD-1 treatment. These receptors were obtained from a human donor with melanoma. The CDR3 runs from the conserved cysteine through the conserved F or W. The D gene is left open where the match is weak. The listing skips clone size in some rows; elsewhere it reads once, few, many or a size class.

J,V,size,length,D,DNA,CDR3
TRBJ2-2,TRBV5-1,once,11,NA,TGCGCCAGCAGCTTCGCCGGGGAGCTGTTTTTT,CASSFAGELFF
TRBJ2-7,TRBV7-2,NA,16,TRBD2,TGTGCCAGCAGCTTAGTTAGCGGGGGGGCCTCTGCCGAGCAGTACTTC,CASSLVSGGASAEQYF
TRBJ1-4,TRBV19,once,15,NA,TGTGCCAGTAGTATCAGAGACAGCTCTAATGAAAAACTGTTTTTT,CASSIRDSSNEKLFF
TRBJ1-2,TRBV9,NA,18,NA,TGTGCCAGCAGCTTCCTACAGGGTATTCAGGGGTCTAACTATGGCTACACCTTC,CASSFLQGIQGSNYGYTF
TRBJ1-1,TRBV18,NA,14,TRBD1,TGTGCCAGCTCACCCCAGGGGGCGCGCACTGAAGCTTTCTTT,CASSPQGARTEAFF
TRBJ2-7,TRBV6-5,NA,15,TRBD1,TGTGCCAGCAGTCCCGGGACAGGGGCCTCCTACGAGCAGTACTTC,CASSPGTGASYEQYF
TRBJ1-3,TRBV6-5,NA,15,NA,TGTGCCAGCAGTTATAGCGCAGCACATGGAAACACCATATATTTT,CASSYSAAHGNTIYF
TRBJ2-3,TRBV27,NA,15,TRBD2,TGTGCCAGCAGTTTACCTAGCGGGGGCACAGATACGCAGTATTTT,CASSLPSGGTDTQYF
TRBJ1-5,TRBV10-2,NA,16,NA,TGCGCCAGCAGTGAGCCACCGGGGAATAGCAATCAGCCCCAGCATTTT,CASSEPPGNSNQPQHF
TRBJ2-3,TRBV9,NA,14,NA,TGTGCCAGCAGCGTGACTGGGAACACAGATACGCAGTATTTT,CASSVTGNTDTQYF
TRBJ2-2,TRBV7-9,NA,15,TRBD1,TGTGCCAGCAGCTTGGGACAGGCTGACACCGGGGAGCTGTTTTTT,CASSLGQADTGELFF
TRBJ2-5,TRBV20-1,few,17,TRBD2,TGCAGTGCTAGTCCGATAATAGCGGGAGGAGAGGGAGAGACCCAGTACTTC,CSASPIIAGGEGETQYF
TRBJ1-1,TRBV6-4,NA,13,NA,TGTGCCAGCAGTGACTCAGATAACACTGAAGCTTTCTTT,CASSDSDNTEAFF
TRBJ2-2,TRBV6-2/TRBV6-3,NA,14,NA,TGTGCCAGCAGTGACACAGAGTACACCGGGGAGCTGTTTTTT,CASSDTEYTGELFF
TRBJ1-2,TRBV4-1,NA,15,NA,TGCGCCAGCAGCCAAGATGGGACGGTTTTCTATGGCTACACCTTC,CASSQDGTVFYGYTF
TRBJ2-7,TRBV24-1,NA,13,NA,TGTGCCACCCGCGGGACGGTGACCTACGAGCAGTACTTC,CATRGTVTYEQYF
TRBJ2-7,TRBV27,NA,14,TRBD1,TGTGCCAGCAGTTCGAACAGGGGGGCCTACGAGCAGTACTTC,CASSSNRGAYEQYF
TRBJ2-3,TRBV30,NA,15,TRBD2,TGTGCCTGGTTGTCGGGGGCGGGGGGGCAGGCTACGCAGTATTTT,CAWLSGAGGQATQYF
TRBJ2-1,TRBV25-1,NA,16,TRBD2,TGTGCCAGCAGTGACCTAGCGGGAGGGGCAGGGGATGAGCAGTTCTTC,CASSDLAGGAGDEQFF
TRBJ2-3,TRBV4-1,NA,15,TRBD2,TGCGCCAGCAGCCATGGGACTAGTCTCACAGATACGCAGTATTTT,CASSHGTSLTDTQYF
TRBJ2-3,TRBV3-1/TRBV3-2,NA,15,NA,TGTGCCAGCAGCCAAGACTGGCTAGACACAGATACGCAGTATTTT,CASSQDWLDTDTQYF
TRBJ1-2,TRBV5-5,NA,15,TRBD1,TGTGCCAGCAGCCCCGAGTCGGGGACAGATCGTGGCTACACCTTC,CASSPESGTDRGYTF
TRBJ1-1,TRBV27,NA,13,NA,TGTGCCAGCCGGGACATGGGATGGACTGAAGCTTTCTTT,CASRDMGWTEAFF
TRBJ2-5,TRBV4-1,NA,16,TRBD1,TGCGCCAGCAGCCAAGGCAACAGGGGAGATTTGGAGACCCAGTACTTC,CASSQGNRGDLETQYF
TRBJ1-1,TRBV5-4,NA,13,TRBD1,TGTGCCAGCAGCACCGGGACAGATGCTGAAGCTTTCTTT,CASSTGTDAEAFF
TRBJ1-2,TRBV28,NA,14,NA,TGTGCCAGCAGTTTTACCTCCGCCGGGTATGGCTACACCTTC,CASSFTSAGYGYTF
TRBJ2-3,TRBV27,NA,14,NA,TGTGCCAGCAGTTTTGGGGCCCGCACAGATACGCAGTATTTT,CASSFGARTDTQYF
TRBJ2-2,TRBV11-2,NA,14,NA,TGTGCCAGCAGCTTATCACAGAACACCGGGGAGCTGTTTTTT,CASSLSQNTGELFF
TRBJ1-2,TRBV28,NA,13,NA,TGTGCCAGCAGTTTAATGTCGGACTATGGCTACACCTTC,CASSLMSDYGYTF
TRBJ1-1,TRBV7-9,once,13,NA,TGTGCCAGCAGCTTGGGACGAAACACTGAAGCTTTCTTT,CASSLGRNTEAFF
TRBJ1-2,TRBV29-1,NA,12,NA,TGCAGCGTTCTAGACACAGACTATGGCTACACCTTC,CSVLDTDYGYTF
TRBJ2-3,TRBV27,NA,15,NA,TGTGCCAGCAAGGAGGGAACGTTTCCCACAGATACGCAGTATTTT,CASKEGTFPTDTQYF
TRBJ2-7,TRBV2,NA,16,NA,TGTGCCAGCAGTGGGGGCGACAGCTCTAACTCCTACGAGCAGTACTTC,CASSGGDSSNSYEQYF
TRBJ2-7,TRBV27,once,15,NA,TGTGCCAGCAGTTTATCGGGGGGACAGTTCTACGAGCAGTACTTC,CASSLSGGQFYEQYF
TRBJ1-2,TRBV3-1/TRBV3-2,NA,18,TRBD1,TGTGCCAGCAGCCAAGATTGGGTCGAACAGGGGGACAACTATGGCTACACCTTC,CASSQDWVEQGDNYGYTF
TRBJ2-1,TRBV11-2,NA,18,NA,TGTGCCAGCAGCTCCCTTCGGTGGCGGGGGACACATCACAATGAGCAGTTCTTC,CASSSLRWRGTHHNEQFF
TRBJ1-1,TRBV27,few,13,NA,TGTGCCAGCAGCCCCAGGGAGAACACTGAAGCTTTCTTT,CASSPRENTEAFF
TRBJ1-1,TRBV30,NA,11,NA,TGTGCCTTTTCAGCTAACACTGAAGCTTTCTTT,CAFSANTEAFF
TRBJ2-5,TRBV6-1,NA,13,NA,TGTGCCAGCAGTGAAGTCCCCTACGAGACCCAGTACTTC,CASSEVPYETQYF
TRBJ2-3,TRBV13,NA,15,NA,TGTGCCAGCAGCTTACGGGGACCGCGGGGAGATACGCAGTATTTT,CASSLRGPRGDTQYF
TRBJ2-3,TRBV4-1,NA,14,NA,TGCGCCAGCAGTCAGACCGAGGTCACAGATACGCAGTATTTT,CASSQTEVTDTQYF
TRBJ1-2,TRBV7-9,NA,13,NA,TGTGCCAGCAGCTTAGGGGGGAACTATGGCTACACCTTC,CASSLGGNYGYTF
TRBJ1-2,TRBV5-5,NA,14,TRBD1,TGTGCCAGCAGCTATGGACAGGGGGCCTATGGCTACACCTTC,CASSYGQGAYGYTF